The 31 T cell receptor beta chains below were found in one sample sequenced in a study of blood T cells in healthy people across ages. Primed by a sample-barcoded 5' primer and a J-beta primer mix, a second PCR proceeded for roughly 7 to 11 cycles. Each CDR3 protein is one row after TCRdb ran MiXCR on the 5' RACE reads. This repertoire shows 1.8 million or so distinct CDR3 sequences, about two fifths found once; its top ten account for about 23%. The specimen was blood. The receptors shown here come from a human donor in good health.

This clonotype showed up just once. The CDR3 DNA sequence: TGTGCCAGCAGTTCATCCCCTAGGGGCTACACCTTC. Amino acids: CASSSSPRGYTF. The rearrangement joins TRBV6-2 or TRBV6-3 to TRBJ1-2; D unresolved. The ends were cut back, 4 bases at V and 8 bases at J, with 11 bases in the middle. Germline CDR1 and CDR2: MNHEY and SVGEGT. The CDR3 runs to 12 residues.

This clonotype was seen a few times. The chain employs TRBV6-2 or TRBV6-3 and TRBJ1-6; the D is unclear. The CDR3 is made up of 14 amino acids. Per germline, CDR1 MNHEY and CDR2 SVGEGT. V lost 4 bases and J lost 8, with 12 bases in between. Written as DNA, the CDR3 is TGTGCCAGCAGTTTTCTCCTAAGGGATTCACCCCTCCACTTT. This translates into CASSFLLRDSPLHF.

The V gene is TRBV7-2, the J gene TRBJ1-2; D uncertain. The CDR3 sequence is 15 residues long. Trimming removed 3 bases from V and 2 bases from J, with 13 bases in between. Germline CDR1 SGHTA, CDR2 FQGNSA. The CDR3 DNA is TGTGCCAGCAGCTTGGCCGGCGGGCAGAACTATGGCTACACCTTC. It translates to CASSLAGGQNYGYTF.

The gene calls are TRBV10-3 and TRBJ2-2; maybe TRBD1 (5 bases). V lost 8 bases, J lost 4 bases, and 14 bases lay in between. The V gene's germline CDR1 is ENHRY and CDR2 SYGVKD. This CDR3 has 14 amino acids. CDR3 DNA sequence: TGTGCCATCCCGGCGGCAGGGTCCACCGGGGAGCTGTTTTTT. It encodes CAIPAAGSTGELFF.

This clonotype appeared many times. V usage is TRBV7-2 and J usage is TRBJ2-7; TRBD2 agrees at 8 bases. Unmatched junction bases numbered 15, after V lost 1 base and J lost 7 bases. Germline loops: CDR1 SGHTA, CDR2 FQGNSA. This CDR3 is built from 17 residues. CDR3 coding DNA: TGTGCCAGCAGCTTAGGGGGCGGGGGGAGGAGGCGTAGAGAGCAGTACTTC. The encoded protein is CASSLGGGGRRRREQYF.

This clonotype was seen more than once but under ten times. The genes are TRBV6-5 and TRBJ2-5; the D gene is possibly TRBD1 (5 bases). Trimming took off 0 bases at V and 7 bases at J, with 18 bases between the two ends. CDR1 and CDR2 from the germline V gene are MNHEY and SVGAGI. The CDR3 has 16 amino acids. CDR3 nucleotide sequence: TGTGCCAGCAGTTACTCGAAACACCCCCTTAGGGGGACCCAGTACTTC. Translating gives CASSYSKHPLRGTQYF.

This sequence joins TRBV6-6 and TRBJ2-7; D is uncertain. Trimming shortened V by 5 bases and J by 6 bases, and 14 bases separated the two germline ends. This CDR3 is 13 amino acids long. Germline values: CDR1 MNHNY, CDR2 SVGAGI (reference sequence). The CDR3 DNA reads as TGTGCCAGCAGTCTACTCCGGACCACCGAGCAGTACTTC. Amino acid sequence: CASSLLRTTEQYF.

The genes are TRBV5-1 and TRBJ1-1; D call uncertain. V was pared by 4 bases and J by 3 bases, with 13 bases between. Germline V CDR1 and CDR2: SGHRS, YFSETQ. The CDR3 runs 14 residues. The CDR3 spells CASSPEGVDTEAFF. The DNA for the CDR3 is TGCGCCAGCAGCCCAGAAGGAGTCGACACTGAAGCTTTCTTT.

This clonotype was detected only a few times. The V and J genes are TRBV12-3 or TRBV12-4 and TRBJ1-2; tentative D call: TRBD1 (5 bases). Deletions cut 4 bases from V and 5 bases from J, with 14 bases between. The CDR3 is 14 amino acids. The CDR3 coding sequence is TGTGCCAGCAGTTACACGACAGAGGGGTATGGCTACACCTTC. Its protein product is CASSYTTEGYGYTF.

This clonotype was seen a few times. The chain has TRBV12-3 or TRBV12-4 and TRBJ1-6; D not certain. This CDR3 has 13 residues. V shed 3 bases and J shed 6 bases, with 6 bases lying between them. This chain's CDR3 is CASSFESNSPLHF. DNA for the CDR3: TGTGCCAGCAGTTTCGAATCTAATTCACCCCTCCACTTT.

This sequence joins TRBV3-1 and TRBJ2-7; TRBD2 aligns across 7 bases. Germline trimming cut 3 bases from V and 6 bases from J; bases unmatched to any gene: 8. The germline gives CDR1 LGHDT, CDR2 YNNKEL (reference sequence). This CDR3 comprises 14 residues. The CDR3 reads CASSQRGGGGEQYF. In DNA, the CDR3 is TGTGCCAGCAGCCAGCGGGGCGGGGGAGGCGAGCAGTACTTC.

The table lists this clonotype with a few counts. The genes are TRBV20-1 and TRBJ1-1; D call uncertain. V was trimmed by 2 bases and J by 3 bases, leaving 16 bases between them. Germline V gene data show CDR1 as DFQATT and CDR2 as SNEGSKA (reference sequence). This CDR3 is 15 amino acids long. CDR3 region: CSARWARIGDTEAFF. The CDR3 DNA sequence: TGCAGTGCTAGATGGGCCCGGATTGGGGACACTGAAGCTTTCTTT.

This clonotype was seen many times. V gene TRBV5-1 combines with J gene TRBJ1-2, with D uncertain. CDR1 SGHRS and CDR2 YFSETQ come from the germline V gene. V lost 0 bases to trimming and J lost 3 bases, with 3 bases between them. The CDR3 spans 12 residues. The CDR3 is CASSLEDYGYTF. The CDR3 region has the DNA TGCGCCAGCAGCTTGGAGGACTATGGCTACACCTTC.

The chain has TRBV12-3 or TRBV12-4 and TRBJ2-1; tentative D call: TRBD1 (5 bases). The CDR3 totals 16 residues. V shed 3 bases and J shed 3 bases, with 15 bases lying between them. The CDR3, as DNA: TGTGCCAGCAGTTTTCAAGGTGACAGCTACTACAATGAGCAGTTCTTC. Amino acids: CASSFQGDSYYNEQFF.

V usage is TRBV15 and J usage is TRBJ2-5; D gene unclear. V gave up 0 bases and J gave up 7 bases, with 18 bases separating them. The CDR3 loop spans 16 amino acids. From germline, CDR1 is LNHNV and CDR2 YYDKDF (reference sequence). This CDR3 is CATSREVSGSLGTQYF. The DNA for the CDR3 is TGTGCCACCAGCAGAGAAGTTTCAGGCTCCCTTGGGACCCAGTACTTC.

This clonotype was observed many times. One junction end does not reproduce the germline sequence, and a read error may be involved. The chain joins TRBV5-1 to TRBJ1-1; a weak D match, TRBD1 (5 bases). The CDR3 loop spans 14 amino acids. Germline V gene sequence: CDR1 SGHRS, CDR2 YFSETQ. CDR3 sequence: CASSSQGGGTEAFF. CDR3 in DNA: TGTGCCAGCAGCTCCCAGGGAGGTGGGACTGAAGCTTTCTTT.

The rearrangement joins TRBV20-1 to TRBJ2-7, with D possibly TRBD2 on 5 matching bases. Germline V gene lookup returns CDR1 DFQATT and CDR2 SNEGSKA (reference sequence). Trimming pared 6 bases from V and 0 bases from J, leaving 12 bases between. This CDR3 is 13 amino acids long. CDR3 region: CSAPPGSSYEQYF. CDR3 DNA: TGCAGTGCACCACCTGGGAGCTCCTACGAGCAGTACTTC.

This chain connects TRBV4-3 to TRBJ2-5; D is possibly TRBD2 (6 bases). In germline, CDR1 is LGHNA, CDR2 YSLEER. The V and J ends lost 0 bases and 2 bases respectively, with 19 bases between them. This CDR3 is 18 amino acids long. CDR3 sequence reads: CASSQEAAGTGIQETQYF. The CDR3 DNA is TGCGCCAGCAGCCAAGAAGCGGCGGGGACGGGGATACAAGAGACCCAGTACTTC.

This clonotype was picked up a small number of times. The chain combines TRBV4-1 with TRBJ2-7; D is unresolved. From germline, CDR1 is MGHRA and CDR2 YSYEKL. The CDR3 consists of 15 residues. Trimming took 3 bases from V and 2 from J, leaving 14 bases between them. CDR3 sequence: CASSHDSSTPYEQYF. The CDR3 DNA reads as TGCGCCAGCAGCCACGATTCAAGCACTCCCTACGAGCAGTACTTC.

J is TRBJ2-5 and V is TRBV4-1; 11 bases match TRBD2. Germline CDR1 is MGHRA and CDR2 is YSYEKL. This CDR3 is 17 amino acids long. Trimming removed 3 bases from V and 5 bases from J; junction bases left unmatched: 11. The CDR3 DNA reads TGCGCCAGCAGCCAGCATGGTAGCGGGGGGGCAGTTGAGACCCAGTACTTC. This gives the protein CASSQHGSGGAVETQYF.

Turning to this clonotype: Possible read error: a much larger clone is one base away. The chain carries TRBV6-4 and TRBJ2-2, with D tentatively TRBD2 (5 bases). Germline V gene lookup returns CDR1 MRHNA and CDR2 SNTAGT. The CDR3 runs to 14 residues. The CDR3 DNA follows: TGTGCCAGCAGTGACTCGAGTGACACCGGGGAGCGGTTTTTT. As protein: CASSDSSDTGERFF.

This chain joins TRBV5-1 and TRBJ2-4; TRBD2 might be the D (5 bases). The V gene's germline CDR1 is SGHRS and CDR2 YFSETQ. V was trimmed by 2 bases and J by 13 bases, leaving 16 bases between them. This CDR3 is built from 13 residues. DNA for the CDR3: TGCGCCAGCAGCTTTACCGAACGGGGTGAGCAGTACTTC. Translating it yields CASSFTERGEQYF.

This clonotype has more than one count but fewer than ten. The chain couples TRBV20-1 to TRBJ1-5; D remains ambiguous. Trimming pared 4 bases from V and 0 bases from J, leaving 4 bases between. Germline V gene lookup returns CDR1 DFQATT and CDR2 SNEGSKA (reference sequence). The CDR3 spans 12 residues. CDR3 in amino acids: CSAKYSNQPQHF. The CDR3 region has the DNA TGCAGTGCTAAGTATAGCAATCAGCCCCAGCATTTT.

This clonotype was seen a handful of times. V usage is TRBV13 and J usage is TRBJ1-2; 9 nucleotides agree with TRBD1. Germline loops: CDR1 PRHDT, CDR2 FYEKMQ (reference sequence). Trimming took 4 bases from V and 6 from J; bases not matched to a gene: 6. This CDR3 comprises 14 residues. CDR3 sequence (DNA): TGTGCCAGCAGCTCCACCGACAGGGGGAATGGCTACACCTTC. This gives the protein CASSSTDRGNGYTF.

The chain combines TRBV7-8 with TRBJ2-2, with 13 bases fitting TRBD2. The germline V gene has CDR1 SGHVS and CDR2 FQNEAQ. The CDR3 covers 18 residues. The junction had 6 bases not matched to a gene; V was cut back by 5 bases and J by 0 bases. CDR3 residues: CASSEGLAGHANTGELFF. CDR3 DNA: TGTGCCAGCAGCGAGGGACTAGCGGGACACGCGAACACCGGGGAGCTGTTTTTT.

The CDR3, as DNA: TGTGCCAGCAGCTTAAGGGGGGTGGAAGAGCAGTACTTC. This encodes CASSLRGVEEQYF. The V call is TRBV7-9, the J call TRBJ2-4; D tentatively fits TRBD1 or TRBD2 (6 bases each). The CDR3 extends over 13 amino acids. Looked up from germline, CDR1 is SEHNR and CDR2 is FQNEAQ (reference sequence). Trimming removed 2 bases at V and 13 bases at J, with 15 bases between. Full variable domain (missing parts from reference TRBV7-9 and TRBJ2-4): DTGVSQNPRHKITKRGQNVTFRCDPISEHNRLYWYRQTLGQGPEFLTYFQNEAQLEKSRLLSDRFSAERPKGSFSTLEIQRTEQGDSAMYLCASSLRGVEEQYFGAGTRLSVL.

DNA for the CDR3: TGCAGTGCGGGGGGATTTGGGAGCTATGGCTACACCTTC. Translated: CSAGGFGSYGYTF. The V gene is TRBV20-1, the J gene TRBJ1-2; D possibly corresponds to TRBD1 (5 bases). The CDR3 is 13 amino acids. The germline gives CDR1 DFQATT, CDR2 SNEGSKA (reference sequence). The V end was cut by 6 bases, the J end by 4 bases, with 15 bases between.

This clonotype was seen once. This sequence joins TRBV2 and TRBJ2-5, with a tentative D call TRBD1 (6 bases). The J call is in doubt because the DNA end fits TRBJ2-7 better. The CDR3 has 12 residues. The germline V gene encodes CDR1 SNHLY and CDR2 FYNNEI. The DNA for the CDR3 is TGTGCCAGCAAGACGGACAGCTACGAGCAGTACTTC. The encoded protein is CASKTDSYEQYF.

The chain links TRBV15 to TRBJ2-1; 9 nucleotides line up with TRBD2. The CDR3 extends over 17 amino acids. CDR1 is LNHNV and CDR2 is YYDKDF in the germline V gene (reference sequence). Losses at the gene ends were 0 bases for V and 4 bases for J; bases not matched to a gene: 7. CDR3 nucleotide sequence: TGTGCCACCAGCAGAGATCGGGGACTAGCCCCGTACAATGAGCAGTTCTTC. Translated, it gives CATSRDRGLAPYNEQFF.

In this sample, this clonotype turned up a few times. The chain couples TRBV5-6 to TRBJ2-7; D is possibly TRBD1 (6 bases). Trimming shortened V by 0 bases and J by 5 bases, and 12 bases separated the two germline ends. The CDR3 is made up of 14 amino acids. Germline V gene lookup returns CDR1 SGHDT and CDR2 YYEEEE. The CDR3 protein is CASSLGDGQNEQYF. The CDR3 region has the DNA TGTGCCAGCAGCTTGGGGGATGGACAGAACGAGCAGTACTTC.

The CDR3 coding sequence is TGTGCCAGCAGTTACGGTGGCAGGGGCAATTCACCCCTCCACTTT. It codes for CASSYGGRGNSPLHF. This chain links TRBV6-5 with TRBJ1-6; possibly TRBD1 for D (6 bases). Germline-derived CDR1 and CDR2 are MNHEY and SVGAGI. CDR3 length equals 15 residues. V was cut by 2 bases and J by 7 bases, with 12 bases left in between.